In this sample, the clone carrying this T cell receptor beta chain turned up a few times. Its antigen is still unknown. This CDR3 has 16 residues. The germline CDR1 and CDR2 sequences are SGHVS and FNYEAQ. J gave up 5 bases and V 0 bases, and 10 bases lay outside the gene matches. This sample stems from a study of type 1 regulatory T cells. Turning to the study itself: T-allo10 is an in vitro-generated, Tr1-enriched CD4 T cell product specific for alloantigen.

General study results and limits: Type 1 regulatory T cells had a more restricted TCR repertoire than non-type 1 regulatory T cells.

TCRdb recomputed calls from the reads with MiXCR, one row per CDR3 protein. Among about 71,000 distinct CDR3 sequences listed, less than 25% were seen once. What was sequenced was cultured type 1 regulatory T (Tr1) cells, either the whole culture or a sorted fraction (not recorded which). The source of this sequence is a human donor in good health. The genes are TRBV7-6 and TRBJ2-7, with 7 nucleotides matching TRBD1. The CDR3: CASSLAETGFGDEQYF. The DNA for the CDR3 is TGTGCCAGCAGCTTAGCGGAGACAGGGTTCGGCGACGAGCAGTACTTC.